The 8 T cell receptor beta chains below all came from one sample that was sequenced in a study of cytomegalovirus exposure and HLA in healthy donors. The primer mix had 60 Vbeta and 13 Jbeta primers. Produced via immunoSEQ multiplex PCR; TCRdb's table is partial and in-frame only. The sample consists of about 170,000 clones, 80% to 90% of them appearing once. Sequenced material: PBMCs. These receptors all stem from a girl aged 10-17 years in good health and CMV-seropositive.

The V call is TRBV6-1, the J call TRBJ1-2, with TRBD1 identical over 7 bases. V was pared by 5 bases and J by 0 bases, with 9 bases of the junction left unmatched. Germline-derived CDR1 and CDR2 are MNHNS and SASEGT. CDR3 length equals 16 residues. The CDR3: CASSKGSTGSNYGYTF. The CDR3 DNA reads as TGTGCCAGCAGTAAAGGTTCGACAGGGTCTAACTATGGCTACACCTTC.

The chain is built from TRBV4-1 and TRBJ2-7; 10 positions agree with TRBD1. The CDR3 loop spans 14 amino acids. The germline V gene has CDR1 MGHRA and CDR2 YSYEKL. V lost 4 bases, J lost 3 bases, and 3 bases stayed unmatched. In nucleotides, the CDR3 is TGCGCCAGCAGCCCCGGACAGGGGGTCTACGAGCAGTACTTC. It encodes CASSPGQGVYEQYF.

This rearrangement joins TRBV7-9 to TRBJ2-1, with 8 bases aligning to TRBD1. J lost 7 bases, V lost 3 bases, and 11 bases had no gene match. The length of the CDR3 is 16 residues. Per the germline V gene, CDR1 is SEHNR and CDR2 is FQNEAQ (reference sequence). CDR3 region: CASSFSRGRLRNEQFF. Here the CDR3 DNA reads TGTGCCAGCAGCTTCTCCAGGGGGCGCTTGAGGAATGAGCAGTTCTTC.

This chain uses TRBV6-1 with TRBJ1-5; D is unclear. The length of the CDR3 is 15 residues. Germline CDR1 MNHNS, CDR2 SASEGT. Trimming shortened V by 3 bases and J by 8 bases, and 17 bases separated the two germline ends. This CDR3 reads CASSDWEARREPQHF. The CDR3 nucleotides read TGTGCCAGCAGTGATTGGGAGGCTCGGAGGGAGCCCCAGCATTTT.

The chain couples TRBV9 to TRBJ1-6, with 7 nucleotides matching TRBD1. The CDR3 consists of 14 residues. V shed 5 bases and J 7 bases; nucleotides not matched to a gene: 6. The V gene's germline CDR1 is SGDLS and CDR2 YYNGEE. In DNA form, the CDR3 reads TGTGCCAGCAGTCCCGGGACAGAAAATTCACCCCTCCACTTT. Its translation: CASSPGTENSPLHF.

This chain uses TRBV9 with TRBJ1-3, with TRBD1 identical over 7 bases. J lost 4 bases, V lost 4 bases, and 14 bases had no gene match. The CDR3 sequence is 17 residues long. Germline CDR1 reads SGDLS; CDR2 reads YYNGEE. CDR3 in amino acids: CASSSDITGATGNTIYF. DNA for the CDR3: TGTGCCAGCAGCTCCGATATTACAGGGGCAACAGGAAACACCATATATTTT.

The J gene is TRBJ1-4, the V gene TRBV5-1, with D possibly matching TRBD1 (6 bases). Germline V gives CDR1 SGHRS, CDR2 YFSETQ. The ends were cut back, 3 bases at V and 8 bases at J, with 17 bases in the middle. The CDR3 sequence is 15 residues long. The CDR3 region has the DNA TGCGCCAGCAGCTCCGGGGCAGGGGATGGAGAAAAACTGTTTTTT. This codes for CASSSGAGDGEKLFF.

The chain recombines TRBV11-2 with TRBJ2-3; 7 positions agree with TRBD2. Germline V lookup: CDR1 SGHAT, CDR2 FQNNGV. The CDR3 consists of 16 residues. After removal of 4 bases from V and 0 bases from J, the junction contained 7 bases not matched to a gene. The DNA of the CDR3 is TGTGCCAGCAGCTCCAGGCGGCGGGGGAGCACAGATACGCAGTATTTT. It specifies CASSSRRRGSTDTQYF.